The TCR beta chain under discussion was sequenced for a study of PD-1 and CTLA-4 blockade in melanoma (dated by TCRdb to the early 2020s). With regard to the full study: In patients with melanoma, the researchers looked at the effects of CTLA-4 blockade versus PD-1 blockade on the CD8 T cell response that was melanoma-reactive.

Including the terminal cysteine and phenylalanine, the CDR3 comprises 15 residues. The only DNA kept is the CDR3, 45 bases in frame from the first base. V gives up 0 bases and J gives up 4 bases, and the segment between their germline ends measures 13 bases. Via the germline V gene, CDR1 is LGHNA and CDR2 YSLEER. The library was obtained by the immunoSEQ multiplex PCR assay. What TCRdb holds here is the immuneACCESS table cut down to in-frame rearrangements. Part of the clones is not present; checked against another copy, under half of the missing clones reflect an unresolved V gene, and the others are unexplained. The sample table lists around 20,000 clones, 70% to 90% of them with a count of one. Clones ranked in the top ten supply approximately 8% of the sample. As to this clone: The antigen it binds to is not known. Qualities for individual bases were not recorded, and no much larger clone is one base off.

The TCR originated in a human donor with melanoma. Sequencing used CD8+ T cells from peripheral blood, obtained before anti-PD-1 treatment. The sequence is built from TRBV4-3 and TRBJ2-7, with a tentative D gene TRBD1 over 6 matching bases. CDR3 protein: CASSQDQQGEYEQYF. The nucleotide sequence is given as TGCGCCAGCAGCCAAGATCAACAGGGAGAATACGAGCAGTACTTC.